This T cell receptor (beta chain) originates from a study of blood T cell repertoires in COVID-19. The CDR3 consists of 12 residues. The germline CDR1 and CDR2 sequences are SQVTM and ANQGSEA. The V end lost 4 bases, the J end lost 5 bases, and 8 bases lay between the germline ends. The table came from immunoSEQ multiplex PCR; TCRdb's copy has only in-frame clones and leaves some out. The data contain a few thousand clones, under 80% of them singletons. This clonotype was obtained from a man between 70 and 80 years old with active COVID-19. Input material: peripheral blood. J is TRBJ2-2 and V is TRBV29-1; a weak D match, TRBD2 (5 bases). The CDR3 here is CSVVPGTGELFF. In nucleotides, the CDR3 is TGCAGCGTTGTTCCGGGGACCGGGGAGCTGTTTTTT.